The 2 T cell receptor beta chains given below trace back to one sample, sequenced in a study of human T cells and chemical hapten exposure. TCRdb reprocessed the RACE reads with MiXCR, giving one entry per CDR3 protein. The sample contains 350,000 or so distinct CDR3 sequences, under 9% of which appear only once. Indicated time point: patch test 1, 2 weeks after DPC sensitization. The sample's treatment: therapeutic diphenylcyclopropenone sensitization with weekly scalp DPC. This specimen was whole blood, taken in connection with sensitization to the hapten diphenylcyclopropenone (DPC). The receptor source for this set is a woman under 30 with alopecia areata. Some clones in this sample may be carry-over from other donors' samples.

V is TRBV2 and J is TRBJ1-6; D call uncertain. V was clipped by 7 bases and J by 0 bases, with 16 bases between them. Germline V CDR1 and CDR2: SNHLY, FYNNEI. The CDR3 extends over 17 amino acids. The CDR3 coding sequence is TGTGCCAGCATGGGCCTTAGTAAGAGCTCCTATAATTCACCCCTCCACTTT. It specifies CASMGLSKSSYNSPLHF.

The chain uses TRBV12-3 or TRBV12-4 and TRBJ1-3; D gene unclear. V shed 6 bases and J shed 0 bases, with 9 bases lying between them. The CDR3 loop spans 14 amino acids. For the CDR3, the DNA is TGTGCCAGCAGACTAGCAAGCTCTGGAAACACCATATATTTT. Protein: CASRLASSGNTIYF.